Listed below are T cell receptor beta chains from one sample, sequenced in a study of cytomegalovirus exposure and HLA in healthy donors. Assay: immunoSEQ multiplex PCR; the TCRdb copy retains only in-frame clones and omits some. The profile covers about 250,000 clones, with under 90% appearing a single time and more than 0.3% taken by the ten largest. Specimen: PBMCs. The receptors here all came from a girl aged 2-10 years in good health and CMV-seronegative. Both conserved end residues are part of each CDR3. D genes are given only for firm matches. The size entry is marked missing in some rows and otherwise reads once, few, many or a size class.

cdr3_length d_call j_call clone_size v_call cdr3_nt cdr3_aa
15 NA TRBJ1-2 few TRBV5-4 TGTGCCAGCAGCTTGACCCCGGGAACGGAAGAGGGTTACACCTTC CASSLTPGTEEGYTF
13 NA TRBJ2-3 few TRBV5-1 TGCGCCAGCAGCTTCTCTAGCACAGATACGCAGTATTTT CASSFSSTDTQYF
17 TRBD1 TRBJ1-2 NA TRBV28 TGTGCCAGCAATCTTGGGACAGCCACAACACTTAACTATGGCTACACCTTC CASNLGTATTLNYGYTF
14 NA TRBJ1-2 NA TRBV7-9 TGTGCCAGCAGCTTGACGGGATTTAGGGATGGCTACACCTTC CASSLTGFRDGYTF
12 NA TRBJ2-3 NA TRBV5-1 TGCGCCAGCAGCTTGAAGCTCGATACGCAGTATTTT CASSLKLDTQYF
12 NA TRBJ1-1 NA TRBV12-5 TGTGCTAGTGGTTTGGGTCGGGCTGAAGCTTTCTTT CASGLGRAEAFF
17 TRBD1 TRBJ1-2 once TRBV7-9 TGTGCCAGCAGCTCAGAAAGGAGGTCAGGGGGAAATTATGGCTACACCTTC CASSSERRSGGNYGYTF
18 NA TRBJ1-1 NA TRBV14 TGTGCCAGCAGCCCCTTTTACGGGGGACGGTTTTTTTTCGCTGAAGCTTTCTTT CASSPFYGGRFFFAEAFF
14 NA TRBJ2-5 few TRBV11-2 TGTGCCAGCAGCCGCCAACCCCGGGGAGAGACCCAGTACTTC CASSRQPRGETQYF
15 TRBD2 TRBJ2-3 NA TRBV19 TGTGCCAGTAGTATGGAGCGGGACCTCACAGATACGCAGTATTTT CASSMERDLTDTQYF
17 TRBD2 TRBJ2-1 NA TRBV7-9 TGTTCCAGCAGCTTACGTCGTAGCGGGAAGATATACAATGAGCAGTTCTTC CSSSLRRSGKIYNEQFF
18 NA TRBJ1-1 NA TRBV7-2 TGTGCCAGCGGCGATAGGGGGGGGAGATCACTACGAAACACTGAAGCTTTCTTT CASGDRGGRSLRNTEAFF
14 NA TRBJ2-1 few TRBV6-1 TGTGCCAGCAGTGAACCCCGGGGTGACAATGAGCAGTTCTTC CASSEPRGDNEQFF
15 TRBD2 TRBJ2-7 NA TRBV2 TGTGCCAGCAGCGCCGGACTAGCGGAATCCTACGAGCAGTACTTC CASSAGLAESYEQYF
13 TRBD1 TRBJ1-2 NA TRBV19 TGTGCCAGTAGGGGACAGGGGAACTATGGCTACACCTTC CASRGQGNYGYTF
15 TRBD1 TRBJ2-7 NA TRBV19 TGTGCCAGTAGTAGAACGACAGGGCAAGCCTACGAGCAGTACTTC CASSRTTGQAYEQYF
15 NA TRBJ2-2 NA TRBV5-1 TGCGCCAGCAGCTTAGAGTATACGAACACCGGGGAGCTGTTTTTT CASSLEYTNTGELFF
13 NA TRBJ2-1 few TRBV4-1 TGCGCCAGCAGCCATGCTAGCAGCAATGAGCAGTTCTTC CASSHASSNEQFF